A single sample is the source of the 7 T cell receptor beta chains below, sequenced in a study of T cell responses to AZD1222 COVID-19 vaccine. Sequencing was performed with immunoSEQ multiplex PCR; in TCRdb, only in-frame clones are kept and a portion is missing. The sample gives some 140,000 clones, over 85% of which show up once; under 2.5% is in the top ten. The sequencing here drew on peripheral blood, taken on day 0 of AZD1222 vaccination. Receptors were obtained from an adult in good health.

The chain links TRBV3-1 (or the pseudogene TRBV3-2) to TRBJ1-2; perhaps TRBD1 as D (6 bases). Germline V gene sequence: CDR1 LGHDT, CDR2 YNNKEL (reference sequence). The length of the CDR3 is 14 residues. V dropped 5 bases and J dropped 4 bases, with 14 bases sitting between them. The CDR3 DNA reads TGTGCCAGCAGCACACCGGGACAACTCTATGGCTACACCTTC. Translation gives CASSTPGQLYGYTF.

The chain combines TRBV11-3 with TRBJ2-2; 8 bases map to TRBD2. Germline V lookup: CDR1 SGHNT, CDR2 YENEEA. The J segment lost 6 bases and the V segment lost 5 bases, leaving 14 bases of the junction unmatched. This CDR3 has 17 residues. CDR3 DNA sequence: TGTGCCAGCAGCGGCAAAATTAGCGGGGTTGTCCCCGGGGAGCTGTTTTTT. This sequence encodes CASSGKISGVVPGELFF.

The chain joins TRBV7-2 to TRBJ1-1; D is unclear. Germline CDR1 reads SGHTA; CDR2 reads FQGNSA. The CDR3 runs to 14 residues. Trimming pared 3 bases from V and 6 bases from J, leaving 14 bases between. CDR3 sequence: CASSFPREMPEAFF. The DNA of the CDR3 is TGTGCCAGCAGCTTCCCCCGCGAGATGCCTGAAGCTTTCTTT.

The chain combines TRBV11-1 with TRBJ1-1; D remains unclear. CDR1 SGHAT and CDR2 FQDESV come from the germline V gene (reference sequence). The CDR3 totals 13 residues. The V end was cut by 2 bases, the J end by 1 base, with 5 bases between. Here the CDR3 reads CASSLNTNTEAFF. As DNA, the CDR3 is TGTGCCAGCAGCTTAAACACGAACACTGAAGCTTTCTTT.

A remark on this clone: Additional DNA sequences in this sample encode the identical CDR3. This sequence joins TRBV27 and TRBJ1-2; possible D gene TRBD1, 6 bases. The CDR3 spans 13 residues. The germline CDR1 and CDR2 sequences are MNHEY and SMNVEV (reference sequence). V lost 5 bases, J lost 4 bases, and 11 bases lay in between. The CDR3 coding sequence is TGTGCCAGCAGTCCAAGAGGGGGCTATGGCTACACCTTC. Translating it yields CASSPRGGYGYTF.

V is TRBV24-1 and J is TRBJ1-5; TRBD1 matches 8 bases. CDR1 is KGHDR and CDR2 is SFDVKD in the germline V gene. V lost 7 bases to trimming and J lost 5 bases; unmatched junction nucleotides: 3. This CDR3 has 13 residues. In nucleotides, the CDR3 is TGTGCCACCAGCCGACAGGGGCATCAGCCCCAGCATTTT. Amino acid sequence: CATSRQGHQPQHF.

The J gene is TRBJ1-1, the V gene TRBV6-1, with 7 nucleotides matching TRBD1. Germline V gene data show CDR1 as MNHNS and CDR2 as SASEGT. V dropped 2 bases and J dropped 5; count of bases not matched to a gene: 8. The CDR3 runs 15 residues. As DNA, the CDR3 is TGTGCCAGCAGTGAACTACAGGGGTTAGGGACTGAAGCTTTCTTT. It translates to CASSELQGLGTEAFF.